This note documents a single T cell receptor (beta chain) sequence. The sample holds a few counts of this clonotype. Its specific antigen is unknown. Per-base quality was not reported, and no clone a single base away is much larger than it. TCR beta CDR3 regions were amplified from RNA transcripts. The TCR CDR3 was subjected to a first round of RT-PCR using the HTBI primer set and the Qiagen OneStep RT-PCR kit. Libraries were constructed in a second round of multiplex PCR, after which size selection and purification were performed. The libraries were sequenced on an Illumina HiSeq2000 using paired-end 100 bp reads. Per the source publication's procedure: SOAPnuke was used to process the raw data, with reads discarded if the reads contained adapters or uncalled bases, had a mean Phred below 15, or lacked an exact constant-primer or identifier match. High-quality paired reads were merged using COPE v1.2.5, and each unique nucleotide sequence was defined as a clonotype. MiTCR v1.1 was used to align the clonotypes against IMGT TRBV, TRBD and TRBJ reference segments. Analysis was restricted to V-J combinations with a frequency above 0.0001, which covered 99.2% of repertoires. A TCS score was defined as the ratio of F50 (clonal expansion) to E x V (chaos), with BLOSUM62-based TCRdist applied between CDR3 peptides within each V-J. Welch's t-statistics and random forest reduced around 520 V-J features to 10 to 15, which were used in a naive Bayes classifier (R e1071). Thyroid-blood repertoire similarity was quantified with the Morisita-Horn index. In-frame beta chains were kept once TCRdb had trimmed the public reads at Q25 with fastp and called clones with MiXCR. Entries that share a CDR3 protein sequence are merged under the most common genes and DNA. The V and J calls shown here were made by TCRdb, not taken from the authors' results. This sample has hundreds of thousands of distinct CDR3 sequences in its table, and 35% to 45% of those were observed once. Of the sample, over 8% falls within the top ten clones.

The data were obtained in a study of T cells in Graves' hyperthyroidism and ophthalmopathy (dated by TCRdb to about 2019). A note on the overall study: Peripheral blood samples were taken at the time of initial diagnosis, prior to any treatment. TCR V-J signatures able to tell the groups apart were searched for in a discovery cohort of 100 patients, of whom around 43 had Graves' ophthalmopathy and 57 had stable Graves' hyperthyroidism. An independent validation cohort of about 19 hyperthyroidism patients and some 15 patients who later progressed to ophthalmopathy tested prospective prediction of ophthalmopathy. The 100 discovery patients were divided at random into training and test sets in a 7:3 ratio. In addition, the study compared T-cell repertoires in thyroid tissue and in blood from five or six Graves' hyperthyroidism patients. After sampling, hyperthyroidism patients received methimazole starting at 30 mg daily, and ophthalmopathy patients received high-dose intravenous methylprednisolone. TCR Vbeta CDR3 sequencing of 120 to 150 peripheral blood samples (over 40 ophthalmopathy, approximately 80 hyperthyroidism and roughly 17 progressor patients) is reported in the paper.

The CDR3 starts with the cysteine, ends with the phenylalanine, and has 16 residues. The sequence is cut down to CDR3 DNA, 48 bases in frame from base 1. Compared with germline, V lacks 0 bases and J lacks 6 bases; bases without a gene match: 7. The germline V gene (reference sequence) sets CDR1 to DFQATT and CDR2 to SNEGSKA. Paper-wide results and their limitations: During validation, the model predicted progression to ophthalmopathy a median of roughly 7.1 months ahead of onset, with around 65% sensitivity and 72% to 80% specificity. Blood samples also contained most of the expanded thyroid clonotypes (frequency above 0.001), which suggests that blood repertoires may reflect thyroid immune responses. Sample size was not statistically predetermined, and blinding of investigators to group allocation was not performed. A model built on a 13 V-J signature distinguished ophthalmopathy from stable hyperthyroidism, reaching roughly 88% sensitivity and under 84% specificity in cross-validation and 80%/75% in testing.

Stable Graves' hyperthyroidism was defined as no progression to ophthalmopathy during 18 months of follow-up. Hyperthyroidism patients were newly diagnosed, had a disease duration of under 2 months, and were aged 18 to 65 years. The study excluded patients with uncontrolled infections, other autoimmune diseases, pregnancy or lactation. Diagnoses were based on clinical symptoms, serum thyroxine and TRAb, thyroid ultrasound and orbital computed tomography. PBMCs were separated from around 9.1 ml of fresh peripheral blood using Ficoll-Paque density gradient centrifugation. Total RNA was extracted using Trizol reagent, and RNA quality was assessed on an Agilent 2100 Bioanalyzer.

Sequenced material: blood. This TCR came from a man aged 18 to 29 with Graves' hyperthyroidism. The chain couples TRBV20-1 to TRBJ2-2, and 10 bases in between align with TRBD1. The sequenced DNA: TGCAGTGCTAGAGATCCCGACAGGGGGCAATCCGGGGAGCTGTTTTTT. Its protein product is CSARDPDRGQSGELFF.